A selection of T cell receptor beta chains follows, all from one sample in a study of cytomegalovirus exposure and HLA in healthy donors. Libraries were prepared by immunoSEQ multiplex PCR; TCRdb keeps only in-frame clonotypes and omits some of them. The sample includes 100,000 to 150,000 clones, around 96% of them seen just once. Sequencing used PBMCs. These receptors originate from a man aged 18-30 years in good health and CMV-seronegative. CDR3s leave out the opening cysteine and the closing phenylalanine or tryptophan. D genes are given only for firm matches.

j_gene | d_gene | v_gene | CDR3aa
TRBJ2-6 | TRBD1 | TRBV27 | ASSAGRGRGSGANVLT
TRBJ2-7 | TRBD2 | TRBV5-1 | ASSLATIAGAYEQY
TRBJ1-1 | NA | TRBV28 | ASSFGRGAETEAF
TRBJ2-7 | TRBD2 | TRBV11-2 | ASSLDAGTSGYEQY
TRBJ2-7 | TRBD1 | TRBV18 | ASSSGQGYEQY
TRBJ2-7 | NA | TRBV28 | ASLQEGTAEQY
TRBJ2-7 | TRBD2 | TRBV28 | ASSATRLAGFYEQY
TRBJ1-1 | NA | TRBV11-3 | ASSSQVAEAF
TRBJ1-5 | NA | TRBV28 | ASSPGQH
TRBJ2-5 | NA | TRBV6-5 | ASMVMLAMETQY
TRBJ2-3 | TRBD1 | TRBV5-5 | ASSLTGQGARTDTQY
TRBJ2-7 | TRBD1 | TRBV5-4 | ASSLGDRGAYEQY
TRBJ2-1 | TRBD2 | TRBV15 | ATSRGRAGGYNEQF
TRBJ1-2 | NA | TRBV5-1 | ASSPGNYGYT
TRBJ1-2 | NA | TRBV7-2 | ASSLDGRPLGYT
TRBJ1-4 | NA | TRBV9 | ASSAQGGGEKLF
TRBJ1-1 | NA | TRBV5-8 | ASRRTGRSNTEAF
TRBJ2-7 | TRBD2 | TRBV30 | AWSRAGVYNEQY
TRBJ2-7 | NA | TRBV28 | ASSLDTNYEQY
TRBJ1-1 | TRBD1 | TRBV2 | ASRRQGTNTEAF
TRBJ1-2 | NA | TRBV6-1 | ASSEALVQGYGYT
TRBJ1-1 | NA | TRBV28 | ASRRSTEAF
TRBJ2-3 | TRBD2 | TRBV7-2 | ASTPRLAGGGADTQY
TRBJ1-4 | TRBD1 | TRBV5-1 | ASSVGQGNLHEKLF
TRBJ2-1 | TRBD2 | TRBV30 | AWSKLAGVTEVNEQF
TRBJ2-1 | TRBD2 | TRBV6-5 | ASSYWSSGRDEQF
TRBJ2-7 | TRBD1 | TRBV11-1 | ASSFGTGHYEQY
TRBJ2-1 | NA | TRBV19 | ASSIGVGGVSNEQF
TRBJ2-3 | NA | TRBV7-2 | ASSSDSTTDTQY
TRBJ1-4 | NA | TRBV27 | ASSLSRGLGEKLF
TRBJ2-4 | NA | TRBV5-6 | ASSLGVARTKNIQY
TRBJ2-3 | NA | TRBV6-5 | ASSYTGSVTDTQY